A selection of T cell receptor beta chains follows, all from one sample in a study of response to subunit inactivated influenza vaccine. TCRdb ran MiXCR on the RT-PCR reads and lists one entry per CDR3 protein. Found here are 500,000 or so distinct CDR3 sequences, approximately 15% of them singletons; the top ten hold less than 4%. The specimen was CD4+ T cells sorted from PBMCs, collected less than 30 months after vaccination. These receptor sequences come from a man aged 50 to 75 who received an inactivated influenza vaccine. CDR3s include the opening cysteine and the closing phenylalanine or tryptophan. A D gene is named only where the DNA matches it firmly. Rows may omit the clone size; those that give it use once, few, many or a size class.

.	TRBJ1-5	TRBV12-3/TRBV12-4	.	TGTGCCAGCAGTCCATCTACAGGACTCAGGCAGCCCCAGCATTTT	CASSPSTGLRQPQHF
TRBD2	TRBJ2-1	TRBV27	.	TGTGCCAGCAGTTCGGGGGGACGGTCCTACAATGAGCAGTTCTTC	CASSSGGRSYNEQFF
TRBD1	TRBJ1-2	TRBV14	few	TGTGCCAGCAGCCGAACAGGGGTTGTGCACTATGGCTACACCTTC	CASSRTGVVHYGYTF
.	TRBJ1-5	TRBV20-1	few	TGCAGTGCCCGGCCCCGGGGGGCAGGGCAGCCCCAGCATTTT	CSARPRGAGQPQHF
TRBD1	TRBJ2-2	TRBV29-1	few	TGCAGCGCCAGACAGGGTTCGAACACCGGGGAGCTGTTTTTT	CSARQGSNTGELFF
.	TRBJ1-6	TRBV20-1	.	TGCAGTGCTAGATCACCCGGGGGCAGAACCCATTCACCCCTCCACTTT	CSARSPGGRTHSPLHF
TRBD1	TRBJ1-5	TRBV7-6	few	TGTGCCAGCAGCAGAGGGACAGGGGAGCAGCCCCAGCATTTT	CASSRGTGEQPQHF
.	TRBJ2-1	TRBV2	many	TGTGCCAGCAGTGAAGAGAGTAGCTCCTACAATGAGCAGTTCTTC	CASSEESSSYNEQFF
.	TRBJ2-7	TRBV7-9	many	TGTGCCAGCAGCTTAGCGATTCTGGCGGAGCAGTACTTC	CASSLAILAEQYF
TRBD1	TRBJ1-2	TRBV7-2	few	TGTGCCAGCAGCCAATCTCGACCCGGGACAGGGAGTGGCTACACCTTC	CASSQSRPGTGSGYTF
.	TRBJ2-3	TRBV5-1	.	TGCGCCAGCAGCTCCGGACAAGATTTCACAGATACGCAGTATTTT	CASSSGQDFTDTQYF
.	TRBJ2-1	TRBV4-3	.	TGCGCCAGCAGCCTAGATGCTAGCGAGGGGGCTTACAATGAGCAGTTCTTC	CASSLDASEGAYNEQFF
TRBD1	TRBJ2-5	TRBV5-1	few	TGCGCCAGCAGCTTGGGTATCGAGGACAGGGGTCTCCAAGAGACCCAGTACTTC	CASSLGIEDRGLQETQYF
.	TRBJ2-5	TRBV6-5	.	TGTGCCAGCAGTTACTGGCAGAACCAAGAGACCCAGTACTTC	CASSYWQNQETQYF
.	TRBJ2-3	TRBV20-1	many	TGCAGTGCTAGAGGTGGACAGACAGATACGCAGTATTTT	CSARGGQTDTQYF
.	TRBJ2-2	TRBV7-2	.	TGTGCCAGCAGCCGTCGCGGTATGGGCACCGGGGAGCTGTTTTTT	CASSRRGMGTGELFF
TRBD1	TRBJ2-1	TRBV6-2/TRBV6-3	once	TGTGCCAGCAGTTGGGGACAGGGTGGGAATGAGCAGTTCTTC	CASSWGQGGNEQFF
.	TRBJ2-7	TRBV7-2	few	TGTGCCAGCAGCACCAGCGCAGGGATCGAGCAGTACTTC	CASSTSAGIEQYF
TRBD2	TRBJ2-3	TRBV4-3	few	TGCGCCAGCAGCCCTCTAGCGGGAAACACAGATACGCAGTATTTT	CASSPLAGNTDTQYF
TRBD2	TRBJ2-3	TRBV10-2	.	TGCGCCTCCCGAGGGCGGGAGTATTCTACGCAGTATTTT	CASRGREYSTQYF
.	TRBJ2-1	TRBV5-8	.	TGTGCCACCCACCGGAGCTCCTACAATGAGCAGTTCTTC	CATHRSSYNEQFF
.	TRBJ1-4	TRBV5-1	.	TGCGCCAGCAGCTCAAACACGGGAGATGAAAAACTGTTTTTT	CASSSNTGDEKLFF
TRBD1	TRBJ2-2	TRBV10-1	.	TGCGCCAGCAGTGTGGGACAGGGTTTTGCCCAGAACACCGGGGAGCTGTTTTTT	CASSVGQGFAQNTGELFF
.	TRBJ2-3	TRBV7-2	.	TGTGCCAGCAGCCCCGGACTCCACCGGGATACGCAGTATTTT	CASSPGLHRDTQYF